One TCR beta chain is described in this entry. Its antigen is unknown. CD45RO+ cells and CCR7-negative CD45RA+ TemRA cells were combined as CD8 memory. Some clones are missing from TCRdb's copy, which holds only in-frame ones; the method was immunoSEQ multiplex PCR. The data hold approximately 400,000 clones, with approximately 96% observed a single time. The CDR3 totals 13 residues. The V gene's germline CDR1 is MDHEN and CDR2 SYDVKM. Trimming took 1 base from V and 3 from J, leaving 6 bases between them. This record comes from a study of shared clonotypes between healthy human individuals. Study-level findings and limits: Sequencing depth was expected to affect clonotype sharing among donors.

The sequenced sample consisted of memory CD8+ T cells sorted from blood. Subset denoted: CD45RO+ cells pooled with CCR7-negative TemRA cells. The chain carries TRBV28 and TRBJ1-1, with D possibly TRBD1 on 6 matching bases. This TCR was recovered from a man younger than 45 in good health. The CDR3 bases are TGTGCCAGCAGTTTATACAGGGACACTGAAGCTTTCTTT. Translation: CASSLYRDTEAFF.